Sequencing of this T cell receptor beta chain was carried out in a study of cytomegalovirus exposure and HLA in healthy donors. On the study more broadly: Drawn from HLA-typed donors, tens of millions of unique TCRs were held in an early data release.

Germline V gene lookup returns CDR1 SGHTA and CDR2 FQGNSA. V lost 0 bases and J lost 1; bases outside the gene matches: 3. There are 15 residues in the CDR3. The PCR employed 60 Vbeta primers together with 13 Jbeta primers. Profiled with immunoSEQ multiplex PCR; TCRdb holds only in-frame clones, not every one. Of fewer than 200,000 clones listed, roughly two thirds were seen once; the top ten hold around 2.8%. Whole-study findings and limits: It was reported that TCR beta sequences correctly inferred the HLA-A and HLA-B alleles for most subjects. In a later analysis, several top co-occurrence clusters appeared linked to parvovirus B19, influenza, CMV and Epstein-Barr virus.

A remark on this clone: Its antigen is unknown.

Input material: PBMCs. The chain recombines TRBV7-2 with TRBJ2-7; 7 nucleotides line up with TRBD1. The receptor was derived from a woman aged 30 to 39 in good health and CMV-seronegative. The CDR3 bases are TGTGCCAGCAGCTTAGCCGGGACAGCTTCCTACGAGCAGTACTTC. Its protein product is CASSLAGTASYEQYF. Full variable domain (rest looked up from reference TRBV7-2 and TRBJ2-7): GAGVSQSPSNKVTEKGKDVELRCDPISGHTALYWYRQSLGQGLEFLIYFQGNSAPDKSGLPSDRFSAERTGGSVSTLTIQRTQQEDSAVYLCASSLAGTASYEQYFGPGTRLTVT.